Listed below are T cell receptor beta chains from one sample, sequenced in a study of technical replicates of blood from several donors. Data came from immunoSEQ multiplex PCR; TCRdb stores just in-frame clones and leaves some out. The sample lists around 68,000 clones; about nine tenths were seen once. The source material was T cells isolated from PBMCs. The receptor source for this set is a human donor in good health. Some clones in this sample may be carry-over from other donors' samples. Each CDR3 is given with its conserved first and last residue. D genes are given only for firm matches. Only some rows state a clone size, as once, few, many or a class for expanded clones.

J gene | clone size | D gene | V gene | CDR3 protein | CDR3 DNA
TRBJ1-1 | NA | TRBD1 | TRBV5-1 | CASSTPTGPNTEAFF | TGCGCCAGCAGCACCCCGACAGGGCCGAACACTGAAGCTTTCTTT
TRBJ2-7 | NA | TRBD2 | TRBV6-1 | CASSTTSSMYEQYF | TGTGCCAGCAGCACGACTAGCTCTATGTACGAGCAGTACTTC
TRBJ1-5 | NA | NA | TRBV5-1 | CASSSGGNNQPQHF | TGCGCCAGCAGTTCTGGGGGGAACAATCAGCCCCAGCATTTT
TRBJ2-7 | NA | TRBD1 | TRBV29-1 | CSVRGTGAYEQYF | TGCAGCGTTCGGGGGACAGGCGCCTACGAGCAGTACTTC
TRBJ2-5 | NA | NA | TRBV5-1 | CASSLSRGWETQYF | TGCGCCAGCAGCTTAAGCAGGGGATGGGAGACCCAGTACTTC
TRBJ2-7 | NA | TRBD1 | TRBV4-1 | CASSRDRGDMRAEQYF | TGCGCCAGCAGCCGGGACAGGGGTGATATGCGAGCCGAGCAGTACTTC
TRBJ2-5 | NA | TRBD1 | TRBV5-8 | CASAPGQGRETQYF | TGTGCCAGCGCCCCGGGACAGGGGCGGGAGACCCAGTACTTC
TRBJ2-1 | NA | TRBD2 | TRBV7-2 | CASSLIALAGGHEQFF | TGTGCCAGCAGCTTAATCGCACTAGCGGGAGGCCATGAGCAGTTCTTC
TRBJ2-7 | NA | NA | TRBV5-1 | CASSLGQARYEQYF | TGCGCCAGCAGCTTGGGGCAGGCGCGCTACGAGCAGTACTTC
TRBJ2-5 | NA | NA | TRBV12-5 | CASGLVLFGQGRSKETQYF | TGTGCTAGTGGTTTGGTACTCTTCGGCCAGGGTCGGTCAAAAGAGACCCAGTACTTC
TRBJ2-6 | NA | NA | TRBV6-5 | CASRKGLSGANVLTF | TGTGCCAGCAGAAAAGGACTTTCTGGGGCCAACGTCCTGACTTTC
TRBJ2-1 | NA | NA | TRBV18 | CASSPAGTVGNEQFF | TGTGCCAGCTCACCAGCGGGCACCGTGGGCAATGAGCAGTTCTTC
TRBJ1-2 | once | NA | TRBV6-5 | CASSAQGGPNYGYTF | TGTGCCAGCAGCGCCCAGGGTGGGCCTAACTATGGCTACACCTTC
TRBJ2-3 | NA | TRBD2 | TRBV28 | CASNGSGRSQDTQYF | TGTGCCAGCAATGGTAGCGGGAGATCGCAAGATACGCAGTATTTT
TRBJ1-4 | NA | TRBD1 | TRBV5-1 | CASSLAGQGNEKLFF | TGCGCCAGCAGCTTGGCGGGACAGGGTAATGAAAAACTGTTTTTT
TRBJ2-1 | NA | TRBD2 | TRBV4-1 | CASSQTGTSGRANNEQFF | TGCGCCAGCAGCCAAACCGGGACTAGCGGGAGGGCCAACAATGAGCAGTTCTTC
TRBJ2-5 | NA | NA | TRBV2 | CASSEQVEGTQYF | TGTGCCAGCAGTGAGCAAGTTGAGGGGACCCAGTACTTC
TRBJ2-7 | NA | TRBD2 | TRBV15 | CATSRDWTSGSPPQIEQYF | TGTGCCACCAGCAGAGATTGGACTAGCGGGAGTCCCCCACAAATCGAGCAGTACTTC